This T cell receptor beta chain was documented in a study of regulatory T cells in long-lasting Graves disease. At the level of the study: Graves' patients, newly diagnosed, had taken antithyroid drugs under 3 months.

Trimming removed 6 bases from V and 6 bases from J; junction bases left unmatched: 7. Germline CDR1 reads MDHEN; CDR2 reads SYDVKM. The CDR3 runs 14 residues. Many counts were recorded for this clonotype. The target antigen is unknown. Time point noted: newly diagnosed GD, antithyroid drugs for less than 3 months. The TCR library was prepared using RNA isolated from PBMCs. Overall study results and limits: Favored usage of TRBV28, TRBJ1-2 and TRBJ2-5 was recorded in persistent disease.

Both iRepertoire HTBI primers and Arm-PCR of CDR3 regions were used to build the TCR beta libraries. MiXCR, run by TCRdb on the multiplex PCR reads, gives a single entry per CDR3 protein. There are 380,000 or so distinct CDR3 sequences in the sample; under 20% occur only once, and around 21% lies in the top ten. The sample was also reused in another study, on T cells in Graves' hyperthyroidism and ophthalmopathy. As that report states: Based on clinical symptoms, serum thyroxine and TRAb, thyroid ultrasound and orbital computed tomography, diagnoses were reached.

The clonotype was recovered from a woman aged 18-29 years with Graves disease. The starting material was peripheral blood mononuclear cells (PBMCs), obtained at new diagnosis, from a patient treated with antithyroid drugs. V usage is TRBV28 and J usage is TRBJ1-5; 8 nucleotides agree with TRBD1. CDR3: CASSREQGGQPQHF. The CDR3 DNA sequence: TGTGCCAGCAGCCGGGAACAGGGGGGTCAGCCCCAGCATTTT.